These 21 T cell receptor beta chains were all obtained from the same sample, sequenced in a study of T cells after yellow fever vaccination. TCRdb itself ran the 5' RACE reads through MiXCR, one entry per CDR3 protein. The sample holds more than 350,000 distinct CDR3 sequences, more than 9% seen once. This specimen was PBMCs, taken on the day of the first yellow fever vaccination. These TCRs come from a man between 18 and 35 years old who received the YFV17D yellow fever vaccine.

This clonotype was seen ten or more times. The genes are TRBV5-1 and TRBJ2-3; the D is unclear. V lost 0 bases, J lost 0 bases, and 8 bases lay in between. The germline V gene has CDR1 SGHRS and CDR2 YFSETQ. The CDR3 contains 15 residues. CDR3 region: CASSLAQTSTDTQYF. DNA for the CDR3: TGCGCCAGCAGCTTGGCCCAAACAAGCACAGATACGCAGTATTTT.

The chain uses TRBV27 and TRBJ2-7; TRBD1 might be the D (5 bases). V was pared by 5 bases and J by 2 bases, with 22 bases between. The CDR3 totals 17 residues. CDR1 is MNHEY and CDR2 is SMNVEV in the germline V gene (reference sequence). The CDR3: CASSPFIAQGLAYEQYV. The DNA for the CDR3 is TGTGCCAGCAGTCCCTTCATCGCCCAGGGTTTAGCCTACGAGCAGTACGTC.

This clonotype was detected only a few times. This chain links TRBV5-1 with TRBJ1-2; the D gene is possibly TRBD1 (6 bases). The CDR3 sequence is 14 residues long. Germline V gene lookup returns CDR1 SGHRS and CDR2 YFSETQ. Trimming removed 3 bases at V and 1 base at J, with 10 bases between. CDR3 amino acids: CASSWDTFNYGYTF. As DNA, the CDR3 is TGCGCCAGCAGCTGGGACACATTTAACTATGGCTACACCTTC.

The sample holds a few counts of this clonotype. CDR3 sequence reads: CSAGTGGYETQYF. The CDR3 DNA reads as TGCAGTGCCGGGACAGGGGGCTACGAGACCCAGTACTTC. The chain recombines TRBV20-1 with TRBJ2-5; 12 nucleotides line up with TRBD1. The CDR3 is 13 amino acids. Looked up from germline, CDR1 is DFQATT and CDR2 is SNEGSKA (reference sequence). J was trimmed by 5 bases and V by 6 bases; bases with no gene match: 4.

The CDR3 bases are TGTGCCAGCTTAATCGACAGGTACAATGAGCAGTTCTTC. Encoded protein: CASLIDRYNEQFF. The V gene is TRBV18, the J gene TRBJ2-1; D is perhaps TRBD1 (6 bases). Germline V gene data show CDR1 as KGHSH and CDR2 as LQKENI. V lost 7 bases to trimming and J lost 4 bases, with 11 bases between them. This CDR3 is 13 amino acids long.

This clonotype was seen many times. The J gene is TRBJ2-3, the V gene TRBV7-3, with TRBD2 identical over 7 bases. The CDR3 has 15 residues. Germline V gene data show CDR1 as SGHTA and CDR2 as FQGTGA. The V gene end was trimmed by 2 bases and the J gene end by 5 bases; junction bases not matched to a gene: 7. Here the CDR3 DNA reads TGTGCCAGCAGCTTAGGGCAGCGGGGTCGAGATACGCAGTATTTT. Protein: CASSLGQRGRDTQYF.

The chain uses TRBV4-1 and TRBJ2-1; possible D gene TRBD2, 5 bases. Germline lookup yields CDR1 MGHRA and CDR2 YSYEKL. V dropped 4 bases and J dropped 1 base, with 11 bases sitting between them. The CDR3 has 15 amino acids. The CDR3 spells CASSLDSPSYNEQFF. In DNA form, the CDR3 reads TGCGCCAGCAGCCTGGACTCGCCTTCCTACAATGAGCAGTTCTTC.

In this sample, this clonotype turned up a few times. The CDR3 protein is CASSQGPGGLAGGYNEQFF. The DNA of the CDR3 is TGCGCCAGCAGCCAAGGGCCGGGGGGCCTAGCGGGGGGCTACAATGAGCAGTTCTTC. V usage is TRBV4-3 and J usage is TRBJ2-1; TRBD2 aligns across 11 bases. The CDR3 consists of 19 residues. CDR1 is LGHNA, CDR2 YSLEER, per germline. Losses at the gene ends were 1 base for V and 3 bases for J; bases not matched to a gene: 11.

The CDR3 nucleotides are TGTGCCAGCAGTTACTCGGAAGTGACTAGCGGGGGGCCCTCCCGCTACGAGCAGTACTTC. Its translation: CASSYSEVTSGGPSRYEQYF. V usage is TRBV6-2 or TRBV6-3 and J usage is TRBJ2-7, with 13 bases that match TRBD2. The CDR3 runs 20 residues. The trim removed 0 bases at V and 3 bases at J, leaving 14 bases unmatched. Germline V gene lookup returns CDR1 MNHEY and CDR2 SVGEGT.

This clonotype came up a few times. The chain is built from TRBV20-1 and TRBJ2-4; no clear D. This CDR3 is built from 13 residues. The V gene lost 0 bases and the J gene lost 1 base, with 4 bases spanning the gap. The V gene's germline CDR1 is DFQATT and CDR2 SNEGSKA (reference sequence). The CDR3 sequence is CSAREVAKNIQYF. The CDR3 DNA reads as TGCAGTGCTAGAGAGGTGGCCAAAAACATTCAGTACTTC.

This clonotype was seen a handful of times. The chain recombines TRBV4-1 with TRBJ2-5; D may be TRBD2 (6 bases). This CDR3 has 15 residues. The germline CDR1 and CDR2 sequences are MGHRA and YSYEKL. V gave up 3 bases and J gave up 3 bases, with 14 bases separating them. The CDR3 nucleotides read TGCGCCAGCAGCCAGTGGGCAGGGACTGAAGAGACCCAGTACTTC. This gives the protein CASSQWAGTEETQYF.

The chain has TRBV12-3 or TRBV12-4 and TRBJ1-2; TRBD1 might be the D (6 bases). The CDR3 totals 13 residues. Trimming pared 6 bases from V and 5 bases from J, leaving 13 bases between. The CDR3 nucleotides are TGTGCCAGCAGCCCGACAGGCCAGTATGGCTACACCTTC. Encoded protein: CASSPTGQYGYTF.

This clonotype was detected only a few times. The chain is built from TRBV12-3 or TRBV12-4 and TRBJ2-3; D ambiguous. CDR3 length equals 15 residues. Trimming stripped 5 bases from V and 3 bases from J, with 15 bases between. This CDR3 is CASSLSGPPTDTQYF. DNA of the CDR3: TGTGCCAGCAGTCTCTCCGGACCCCCGACAGATACGCAGTATTTT.

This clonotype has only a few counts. The CDR3: CASSFWGTDEQFF. The CDR3 bases are TGTGCCAGCAGCTTTTGGGGGACAGATGAGCAGTTCTTC. The chain couples TRBV5-4 to TRBJ2-1, with 7 bases matching TRBD1. CDR3 size: 13 residues. V lost 2 bases and J lost 8; bases outside the gene matches: 4. Germline V gives CDR1 SGHNT, CDR2 YYREEE (reference sequence).

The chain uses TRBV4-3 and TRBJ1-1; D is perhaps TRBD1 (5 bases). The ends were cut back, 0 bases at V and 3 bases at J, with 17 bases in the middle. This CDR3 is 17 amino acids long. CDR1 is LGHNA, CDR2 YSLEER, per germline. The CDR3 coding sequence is TGCGCCAGCAGCCAAGATAAACCGGGGGAGCCGGACACTGAAGCTTTCTTT. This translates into CASSQDKPGEPDTEAFF.

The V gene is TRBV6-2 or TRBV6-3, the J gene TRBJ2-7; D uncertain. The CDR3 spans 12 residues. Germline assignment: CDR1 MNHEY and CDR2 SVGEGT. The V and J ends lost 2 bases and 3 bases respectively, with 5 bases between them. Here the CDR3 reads CASSYGYYEQYV. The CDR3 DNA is TGTGCCAGCAGTTACGGGTACTACGAGCAGTACGTC.

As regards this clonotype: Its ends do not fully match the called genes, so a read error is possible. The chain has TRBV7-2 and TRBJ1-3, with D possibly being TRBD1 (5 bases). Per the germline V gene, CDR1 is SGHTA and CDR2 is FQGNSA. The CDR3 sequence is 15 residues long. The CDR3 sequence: CASSLSRGSGNTIYF. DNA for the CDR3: TGCGCCAGCAGCTTGAGTCGGGGCTCGGGAAACACCATATATTTT.

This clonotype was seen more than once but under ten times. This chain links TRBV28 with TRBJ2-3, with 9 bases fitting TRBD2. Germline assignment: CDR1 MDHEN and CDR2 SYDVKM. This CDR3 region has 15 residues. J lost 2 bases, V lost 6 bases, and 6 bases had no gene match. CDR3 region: CASSQSGGLTDTQYF. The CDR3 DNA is TGTGCCAGCAGCCAGAGCGGGGGGCTCACAGATACGCAGTATTTT.

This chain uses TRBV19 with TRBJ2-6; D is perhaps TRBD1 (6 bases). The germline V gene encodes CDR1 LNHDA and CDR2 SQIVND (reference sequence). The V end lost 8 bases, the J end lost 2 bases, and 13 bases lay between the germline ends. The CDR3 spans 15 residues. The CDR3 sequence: CASGQTHAGANVLTF. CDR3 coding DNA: TGTGCCAGTGGACAGACCCACGCTGGGGCCAACGTCCTGACTTTC. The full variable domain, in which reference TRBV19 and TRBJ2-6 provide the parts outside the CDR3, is DGGITQSPKYLFRKEGQNVTLSCEQNLNHDAMYWYRQDPGQGLRLIYYSQIVNDFQKGDIAEGYSVSREKKESFPLTVTSAQKNPTAFYLCASGQTHAGANVLTFGAGSRLTVL.

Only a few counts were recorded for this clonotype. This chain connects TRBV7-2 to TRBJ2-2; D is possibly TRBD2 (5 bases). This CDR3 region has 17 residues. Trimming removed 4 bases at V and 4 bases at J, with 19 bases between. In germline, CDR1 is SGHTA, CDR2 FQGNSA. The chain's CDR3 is CASSSLLDGLITGELFF. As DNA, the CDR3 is TGTGCCAGCAGCTCCCTACTGGACGGACTTATCACCGGGGAGCTGTTTTTT.

This CDR3 reads CASSLQLTGSDTQYF. The CDR3 DNA reads TGTGCCAGCAGCCTGCAGTTGACAGGTTCAGATACGCAGTATTTT. This chain uses TRBV5-4 with TRBJ2-3; tentative D call: TRBD1 (6 bases). This CDR3 spans 15 amino acids. Germline-derived CDR1 and CDR2 are SGHNT and YYREEE (reference sequence). V lost 4 bases and J lost 4, with 16 bases in between.